The present entry profiles one TCR beta chain with its context. What it recognizes is unknown. The record originates from a study of T cells in Graves' hyperthyroidism and ophthalmopathy. In the study overall: The blood sample was taken at first diagnosis, before treatment began. Study-wide results and limits: Model output signaled ophthalmopathy a median 6.5 months ahead of onset.

Inclusion characteristics of ophthalmopathy patients comprised a Clinical Activity Score of at least 3, a NOSPECS grade of at least 4, and duration under 3 months. Amplified TCR beta CDR3 regions derived from RNA transcripts. Primed by the HTBI set, a first-round RT-PCR was run on the TCR CDR3. Using its own MiXCR run on the multiplex PCR reads, TCRdb lists one record per CDR3 protein. Of about 350,000 distinct CDR3 sequences listed, 12% to 15% are singletons. This CDR3 spans 15 amino acids. Germline V gene sequence: CDR1 DFQATT, CDR2 SNEGSKA (reference sequence). Trimming took off 5 bases at V and 1 base at J, with 17 bases between the two ends.

The source is a middle-aged woman with Graves' ophthalmopathy. The V and J genes are TRBV20-1 and TRBJ1-1, with D possibly being TRBD1 (5 bases). Specimen: blood. The CDR3 sequence is CSAPSSKGKNTEAFF. CDR3 nucleotides: TGCAGTGCTCCGTCTTCCAAGGGGAAGAACACTGAAGCTTTCTTT.